This TCR beta chain was profiled in a study of blood T cell repertoires in COVID-19. The CDR3 extends over 15 amino acids. V dropped 3 bases and J dropped 0 bases, with 10 bases sitting between them. Germline V gene data show CDR1 as SGDLS and CDR2 as YYNGEE. Per the original methods: Amplified reference gene primers provided the basis for estimating nucleated cell counts. Data came from immunoSEQ multiplex PCR; TCRdb stores just in-frame clones and leaves some out. The V and J calls and clone size come from that table; D and trimming were worked out from the DNA. The sample records approximately 77,000 clones, approximately 79% being singletons.

Source material: peripheral blood. The chain joins TRBV9 to TRBJ2-1; no firm D call. This TCR derives from a man between 65 and 79 years old with active or convalescent COVID-19. CDR3 region: CASSGLPSSYNEQFF. The CDR3 coding sequence is TGTGCCAGCAGCGGACTCCCGAGCTCCTACAATGAGCAGTTCTTC.